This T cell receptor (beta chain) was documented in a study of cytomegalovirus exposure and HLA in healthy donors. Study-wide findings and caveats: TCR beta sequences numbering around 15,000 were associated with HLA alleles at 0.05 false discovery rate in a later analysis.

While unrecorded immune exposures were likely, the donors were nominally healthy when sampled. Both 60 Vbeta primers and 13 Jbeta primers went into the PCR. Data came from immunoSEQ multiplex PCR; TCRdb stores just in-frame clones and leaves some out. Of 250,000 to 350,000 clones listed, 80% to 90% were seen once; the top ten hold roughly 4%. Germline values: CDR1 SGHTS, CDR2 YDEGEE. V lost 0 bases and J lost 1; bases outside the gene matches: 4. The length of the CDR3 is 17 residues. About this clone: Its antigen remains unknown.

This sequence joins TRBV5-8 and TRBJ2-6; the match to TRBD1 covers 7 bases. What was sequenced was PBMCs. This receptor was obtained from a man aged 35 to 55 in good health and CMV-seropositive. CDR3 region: CASSLDRGPSGANVLTF. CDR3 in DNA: TGTGCCAGCAGCTTGGACAGGGGACCATCTGGGGCCAACGTCCTGACTTTC.